Listed below are T cell receptor beta chains from one sample, sequenced in a study of blood T cells in healthy people across ages. One entry per CDR3 protein, called by TCRdb with MiXCR from the 5' RACE reads. The table has 800,000 to 1,300,000 distinct CDR3 sequences, around 25% seen once; the top ten hold approximately 0.75%. The data also belong to a second study, concerning T cells of mothers and their children.

The sequenced sample consisted of blood. Source of these receptors: a girl aged 2-10 years in good health. The CDR3 runs from the conserved cysteine through the conserved F or W. Fields, in order: clone size, V gene, J gene, D gene, CDR3 protein, CDR3 DNA. The D gene is left open where the match is weak. Not every row has a clone size; where given, it reads once, few, many or a size class.

clone_size: -; v_call: TRBV6-2/TRBV6-3; j_call: TRBJ2-1; d_call: -; cdr3_aa: CASSLTVPSTWNEQFF; cdr3_nt: TGTGCCAGCAGTCTTACCGTACCCTCAACATGGAATGAGCAGTTCTTC
clone_size: few; v_call: TRBV20-1; j_call: TRBJ2-3; d_call: -; cdr3_aa: CSASREVGTTDTQYF; cdr3_nt: TGCAGTGCTAGTCGGGAAGTCGGGACCACAGATACGCAGTATTTT
clone_size: few; v_call: TRBV7-9; j_call: TRBJ2-1; d_call: -; cdr3_aa: CASSLEAGRNEQFF; cdr3_nt: TGTGCCAGCAGCTTAGAGGCAGGGAGGAATGAGCAGTTCTTC
clone_size: -; v_call: TRBV5-1; j_call: TRBJ1-1; d_call: TRBD1; cdr3_aa: CASSLAIGQAKSLEAFF; cdr3_nt: TGCGCCAGCAGCCTGGCAATCGGACAGGCCAAGAGCCTTGAAGCTTTCTTT
clone_size: few; v_call: TRBV11-2; j_call: TRBJ2-5; d_call: -; cdr3_aa: CASSSYRTAETQYF; cdr3_nt: TGTGCCAGCAGCTCATACAGGACCGCGGAGACCCAGTACTTC
clone_size: few; v_call: TRBV6-5; j_call: TRBJ1-1; d_call: TRBD1; cdr3_aa: CASSYPAGTGVTEAFF; cdr3_nt: TGTGCCAGCAGTTACCCGGCCGGGACAGGGGTCACTGAAGCTTTCTTT
clone_size: few; v_call: TRBV29-1; j_call: TRBJ1-1; d_call: -; cdr3_aa: CSVEAGAGGNTEAFF; cdr3_nt: TGCAGCGTTGAAGCCGGAGCGGGGGGGAACACTGAAGCTTTCTTT
clone_size: -; v_call: TRBV7-3; j_call: TRBJ2-5; d_call: -; cdr3_aa: CAIGLIGKTQYF; cdr3_nt: TGTGCCATCGGCTTAATTGGGAAGACCCAGTACTTC
clone_size: -; v_call: TRBV7-8; j_call: TRBJ1-2; d_call: TRBD1; cdr3_aa: CASSLARDRARGYTF; cdr3_nt: TGTGCCAGCAGCTTAGCCCGGGACAGGGCACGTGGCTACACCTTC
clone_size: -; v_call: TRBV18; j_call: TRBJ2-5; d_call: -; cdr3_aa: CASTKFRGEETQYF; cdr3_nt: TGTGCCAGCACAAAATTCCGGGGAGAAGAGACCCAGTACTTC
clone_size: few; v_call: TRBV6-5; j_call: TRBJ2-7; d_call: TRBD1; cdr3_aa: CASSYGQGNEQYF; cdr3_nt: TGTGCCAGCAGTTACGGACAGGGTAACGAGCAGTACTTC
clone_size: -; v_call: TRBV12-3/TRBV12-4; j_call: TRBJ2-1; d_call: TRBD2; cdr3_aa: CASRELAGIYNEQFF; cdr3_nt: TGTGCCAGCAGAGAATTAGCGGGAATCTACAATGAGCAGTTCTTC
clone_size: -; v_call: TRBV20-1; j_call: TRBJ2-5; d_call: -; cdr3_aa: CSAHKFVGETQYF; cdr3_nt: TGCAGTGCCCACAAGTTTGTGGGAGAGACCCAGTACTTC
clone_size: -; v_call: TRBV5-1; j_call: TRBJ1-2; d_call: -; cdr3_aa: CASSLEVNYYGYTF; cdr3_nt: TGCGCCAGCAGCTTGGAAGTCAACTACTATGGCTACACCTTC
clone_size: -; v_call: TRBV12-5; j_call: TRBJ2-3; d_call: -; cdr3_aa: CASGLSGSTDTQYF; cdr3_nt: TGTGCTAGTGGTCTGAGCGGTTCCACAGATACGCAGTATTTT
clone_size: few; v_call: TRBV6-1; j_call: TRBJ1-4; d_call: -; cdr3_aa: CASSDPPTASEKLFF; cdr3_nt: TGTGCCAGCAGTGACCCCCCGACAGCCAGTGAAAAACTGTTTTTT
clone_size: -; v_call: TRBV28; j_call: TRBJ2-7; d_call: TRBD2; cdr3_aa: CASSLWTSGNSYEQYF; cdr3_nt: TGTGCCAGCAGTTTATGGACTAGCGGGAACTCCTACGAGCAGTACTTC
clone_size: -; v_call: TRBV13; j_call: TRBJ2-4; d_call: -; cdr3_aa: CASSRRVGIGNIQYF; cdr3_nt: TGTGCCAGCAGCCGCAGGGTGGGGATCGGGAACATTCAGTACTTC